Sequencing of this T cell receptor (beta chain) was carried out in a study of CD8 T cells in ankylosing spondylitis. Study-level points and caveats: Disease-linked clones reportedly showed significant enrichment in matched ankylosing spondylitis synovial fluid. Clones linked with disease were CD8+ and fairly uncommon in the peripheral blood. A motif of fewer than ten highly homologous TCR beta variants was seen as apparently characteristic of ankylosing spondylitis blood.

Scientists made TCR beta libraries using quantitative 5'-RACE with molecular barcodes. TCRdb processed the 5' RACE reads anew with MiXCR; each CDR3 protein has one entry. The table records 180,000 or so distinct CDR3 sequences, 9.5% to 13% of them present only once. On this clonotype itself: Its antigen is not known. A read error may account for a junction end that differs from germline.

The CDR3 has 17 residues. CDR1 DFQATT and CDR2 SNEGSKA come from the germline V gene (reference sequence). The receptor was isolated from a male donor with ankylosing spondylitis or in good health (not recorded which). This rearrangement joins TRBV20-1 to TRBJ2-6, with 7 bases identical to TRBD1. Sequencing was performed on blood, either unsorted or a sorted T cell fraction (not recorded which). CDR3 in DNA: TGCTGTGCTAGAGAGGGGGCTGGGGGCCCTGGGGCCAACGTCCTGACTTTC. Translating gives CCAREGAGGPGANVLTF.